These 7 T cell receptor beta chains originate from one sample sequenced in a study of vaccination and CD4 T cells after COVID-19. No antigen has been assigned to these receptors. Indicated time point: late sampling 161 to 241 days after vaccination in a few convalescent patients. As for treatment: approximately 9-day PBMC culture with coronavirus spike peptide pools or control peptides (ViraFEST assay). An Oncomine TCR Beta short-read assay was used to sequence the DNA from cultured CD4+ T cells. MiXCR, run by TCRdb on the PCR reads, gives a single entry per CDR3 protein. This table has approximately 22,000 distinct CDR3 sequences, 40% to 50% appearing once. The sample in question was CD4+ T cells from blood, cultured in vitro, obtained about 7 months after SARS-CoV-2 vaccination. The receptors come from a human donor who had recovered from COVID-19.

CDR3 nucleotide sequence: TGTGCCAGCAGTCTGGGACAGGGGAAATCTACGCAGTATTTT. It translates to CASSLGQGKSTQYF. The chain couples TRBV6-1 to TRBJ2-3; 10 bases are shared with TRBD1. V was pared by 5 bases and J by 8 bases, with 7 bases of the junction left unmatched. Germline CDR1 reads MNHNS; CDR2 reads SASEGT. The CDR3 spans 14 residues.

The chain uses TRBV20-1 and TRBJ2-1; 9 nucleotides line up with TRBD2. This CDR3 region has 16 residues. V lost 3 bases to trimming and J lost 4 bases; unmatched junction nucleotides: 10. Germline-derived CDR1 and CDR2 are DFQATT and SNEGSKA (reference sequence). The DNA of the CDR3 is TGCAGTGCTAGGGTTTCGGGACTAGCACTATACAATGAGCAGTTCTTC. Its protein product is CSARVSGLALYNEQFF.

The chain employs TRBV28 and TRBJ2-6; D is perhaps TRBD1 or TRBD2 (5 bases each). V was clipped by 5 bases and J by 0 bases, with 17 bases between them. The germline CDR1 and CDR2 sequences are MDHEN and SYDVKM. The CDR3 runs 18 residues. The DNA for the CDR3 is TGTGCCAGCAGTCCCCTGAGGGAAGGGACCTCTGGGGCCAACGTCCTGACTTTC. As protein: CASSPLREGTSGANVLTF.

The genes are TRBV28 and TRBJ2-7, with D perhaps matching TRBD2 (5 bases). V was trimmed by 4 bases and J by 6 bases, leaving 10 bases between them. The CDR3 runs 12 residues. The germline CDR1 and CDR2 sequences are MDHEN and SYDVKM. CDR3 residues: CASSSLEFEQYF. CDR3 nucleotides: TGTGCCAGCAGTTCACTAGAGTTCGAGCAGTACTTC. Combining the CDR3 with reference TRBV28 and TRBJ2-7 gives the whole variable domain DVKVTQSSRYLVKRTGEKVFLECVQDMDHENMFWYRQDPGLGLRLIYFSYDVKMKEKGDIPEGYSVSREKKERFSLILESASTNQTSMYLCASSSLEFEQYFGPGTRLTVT.

This clonotype showed up just once. The chain employs TRBV10-3 and TRBJ1-1, with D hard to call. This CDR3 has 14 residues. Germline assignment: CDR1 ENHRY and CDR2 SYGVKD. V lost 3 bases and J 0 bases, leaving 8 bases between the germline ends. Written as DNA, the CDR3 is TGTGCCATCAGTGACATGGGCATGAACACTGAAGCTTTCTTT. Protein product: CAISDMGMNTEAFF.

V and J are TRBV28 and TRBJ2-7; D gene unclear. This CDR3 is 14 amino acids long. The V gene's germline CDR1 is MDHEN and CDR2 SYDVKM. Trimming left V 4 bases short and J 2 bases short, with 12 bases between. CDR3 sequence: CASSSYRSPYEQYF. CDR3 DNA sequence: TGTGCCAGCAGTTCCTACAGATCCCCCTACGAGCAGTACTTC.

This clonotype turned up a few times. This chain links TRBV20-1 with TRBJ2-3; D may be TRBD2 (5 bases). The CDR3 runs to 14 residues. V dropped 6 bases and J dropped 0 bases, with 13 bases sitting between them. The germline V gene encodes CDR1 DFQATT and CDR2 SNEGSKA (reference sequence). This CDR3 is CSAPVSGSTDTQYF. CDR3 coding DNA: TGCAGTGCCCCGGTGAGCGGTAGCACAGATACGCAGTATTTT.